This is a list of T cell receptor beta chains from one sample in a study of T cells in Graves' hyperthyroidism and ophthalmopathy. TCRdb analysed the multiplex PCR reads with MiXCR anew, one entry per CDR3 protein. Of around 620,000 distinct CDR3 sequences in the sample, 14% were seen once. Material for sequencing was blood. The receptor set was obtained from a woman aged 18 to 35 with Graves' ophthalmopathy. CDR3s include the opening cysteine and the closing phenylalanine or tryptophan. A D gene is named only where the DNA matches it firmly. Not all rows give a size; the values are once, few, many and, for expanded clones, a class.

v_call	clone_size	d_call	j_call	cdr3_aa	cdr3_nt
TRBV7-3	few	TRBD1	TRBJ2-3	CASSAGDRVPDTQYF	TGTGCCAGCAGCGCCGGGGACAGGGTTCCAGATACGCAGTATTTT
TRBV19	NA	NA	TRBJ1-5	CASSIAQYSNQPQHF	TGTGCCAGTAGTATAGCTCAATATAGCAATCAGCCCCAGCATTTT
TRBV5-6	few	NA	TRBJ1-1	CASSLPGAGTEAFF	TGTGCCAGCAGCTTACCGGGGGCGGGGACTGAAGCTTTCTTT
TRBV6-2/TRBV6-3	NA	NA	TRBJ1-1	CASSEYAKLGGSTEAFF	TGTGCCAGCAGTGAGTACGCTAAACTTGGCGGGTCAACTGAAGCTTTCTTT
TRBV2	many	NA	TRBJ1-1	CASSSGGTPSEAFF	TGTGCCAGCAGTTCGGGGGGTACGCCGTCTGAAGCTTTCTTT
TRBV10-3	few	TRBD1	TRBJ1-6	CAISQPTRGPLDSPLHF	TGTGCCATCAGCCAACCGACGAGGGGGCCCTTAGATTCACCCCTCCACTTT
TRBV19	NA	TRBD1	TRBJ1-3	CASSIVRPGQGRDGGNTIYF	TGTGCCAGTAGTATAGTCCGGCCGGGACAGGGGAGAGATGGAGGAAACACCATATATTTT
TRBV2	many	NA	TRBJ2-5	CASPRGSQETQYF	TGTGCCAGTCCTCGCGGGTCCCAAGAGACCCAGTACTTC
TRBV24-1	few	TRBD2	TRBJ2-5	CATSDLQGEGETQYF	TGTGCCACCAGTGATTTGCAAGGGGAGGGCGAGACCCAGTACTTC
TRBV5-4	NA	NA	TRBJ2-3	CASSFRSSHTDTQYF	TGTGCCAGCAGCTTTCGAAGCTCTCACACAGATACGCAGTATTTT
TRBV20-1	many	NA	TRBJ2-5	CSARDSQETQYF	TGCAGTGCTAGGGACAGTCAAGAGACCCAGTACTTC
TRBV2	many	TRBD2	TRBJ2-7	CASSLSSGRVYEQYF	TGTGCCAGCAGCTTATCTAGCGGGAGGGTTTACGAGCAGTACTTC
TRBV20-1	many	NA	TRBJ1-4	CSAWISTNEKLFF	TGCAGTGCTTGGATTTCAACTAATGAAAAACTGTTTTTT
TRBV4-1	few	NA	TRBJ2-2	CASSQEEQGTGGELFF	TGCGCCAGCAGCCAAGAAGAACAAGGAACGGGCGGGGAGCTGTTTTTT
TRBV6-1	NA	NA	TRBJ2-1	CASSGWTPWNNQGSYNEQFF	TGTGCCAGCAGTGGGTGGACACCCTGGAACAATCAAGGCTCCTACAATGAGCAGTTCTTC
TRBV30	many	TRBD2	TRBJ2-5	CAWSPTLAGFETQYF	TGTGCCTGGAGCCCAACACTAGCGGGATTTGAGACCCAGTACTTC
TRBV27	few	TRBD1	TRBJ1-2	CASSDREAGYTF	TGTGCCAGCAGTGACAGGGAAGCTGGCTACACCTTC